The subject of this entry is one TCR beta chain. This entry comes from a study of blood T cell repertoires in COVID-19. Study at large: Spain, Italy and the United States supplied samples that represented acute and convalescent COVID-19. Sample material is recorded as cDNA or gDNA derived from T cells, B-cell-depleted T cells, or PBMCs.

Methods used by the authors: Amplifying reference gene primers gave estimates of nucleated cell counts. Clones were read by immunoSEQ multiplex PCR, and TCRdb kept only the in-frame ones, dropping some. Clonal size and the V and J genes are those of that table, whereas D and trimming came from the DNA. The sample includes approximately 150,000 clones, about 90% of them seen just once. Germline V gene lookup returns CDR1 MNHEY and CDR2 SMNVEV (reference sequence). V lost 5 bases, J lost 8 bases, and 11 bases stayed unmatched. The CDR3 length is 15 residues. The rearrangement uses TRBV27 and TRBJ2-3, with 9 nucleotides matching TRBD2. The sequence was obtained from a woman in her sixties with acute or convalescent COVID-19. The specimen sequenced was peripheral blood. CDR3 residues: CASSPTGGGAVTQYF. The CDR3 DNA is TGTGCCAGCAGTCCCACGGGCGGGGGGGCCGTTACGCAGTATTTT.